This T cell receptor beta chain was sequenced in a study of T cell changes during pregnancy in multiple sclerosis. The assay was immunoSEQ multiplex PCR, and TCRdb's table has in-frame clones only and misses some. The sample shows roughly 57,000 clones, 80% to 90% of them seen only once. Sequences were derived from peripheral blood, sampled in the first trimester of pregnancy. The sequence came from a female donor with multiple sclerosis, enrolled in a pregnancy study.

The CDR3 sequence: CASSSRTSGRANTGELFF. CDR3 DNA sequence: TGCGCCAGCAGCTCCCGGACTAGCGGGAGGGCCAACACCGGGGAGCTGTTTTTT. V is TRBV5-1 and J is TRBJ2-2; 15 bases are shared with TRBD2. The CDR3 length is 18 residues. CDR1 SGHRS and CDR2 YFSETQ come from the germline V gene. Unmatched junction bases numbered 5, after V lost 3 bases and J lost 2 bases.